The entry that follows covers one TCR beta chain sequence. Its antigen is unknown. The data were taken from a study of CD4+ T cells in melanoma. Findings and limits, study-wide: In melanoma, neoantigen-specific CD4+ T cells reportedly differed in differentiation state. CD8+ T cell, macrophage and B cell function reportedly correlated with neoantigen-specific CD4+ T cells.

Method: immunoSEQ multiplex PCR; TCRdb's copy keeps in-frame clones and lacks some. The sample holds 9,500 to 13,000 clones, 60% to 85% seen once. The V end lost 4 bases, the J end lost 0 bases, and 9 bases lay between the germline ends. The CDR3 has 14 residues. The germline gives CDR1 MNHEY, CDR2 SVGAGI. Sequenced sample: cells from a culture (not recorded whether cultured in vitro). This chain links TRBV6-5 with TRBJ1-2; the D is unclear. The TCR comes from a human donor with melanoma. The CDR3 DNA reads TGTGCCAGCAGTTCAGGAGGTCCTAACTATGGCTACACCTTC. Translating it yields CASSSGGPNYGYTF.